This T cell receptor beta chain was obtained from a study of blood T cell repertoires in COVID-19. Generated by immunoSEQ multiplex PCR, the TCRdb table keeps only in-frame clones and is missing some. The sample records 500,000 to 600,000 clones, 70% to 90% being singletons. This CDR3 spans 14 amino acids. The V end was cut by 5 bases, the J end by 4 bases, with 14 bases between. From germline, CDR1 is SGHNT and CDR2 YYREEE (reference sequence). Sequenced material: peripheral blood. V and J are TRBV5-4 and TRBJ2-3; D gene uncertain. This clonotype was sampled from a woman in her fifties or sixties with COVID-19, enrolled during active disease. The CDR3 nucleotides are TGTGCCAGCAGTTGGGCTGGGTCATCAGATACGCAGTATTTT. Amino acid sequence: CASSWAGSSDTQYF.